The next 31 T cell receptor beta chains were all read from a single sample in a study of T cells after yellow fever vaccination. TCRdb fed the 5' RACE reads into MiXCR, producing one record per CDR3 protein. The table shows about 340,000 distinct CDR3 sequences, with about 12% occurring only once. The material sequenced was CD4+ T cells sorted from PBMCs, taken 15 days after the yellow fever booster vaccination. These TCRs come from a man aged 18 to 30 who received the YFV17D yellow fever vaccine.

This clonotype has a handful of counts. The CDR3 DNA reads as TGTGCCAGCAGCACGGGACAGGGGCGAGAGCAGTACTTC. This encodes CASSTGQGREQYF. The rearrangement joins TRBV7-2 to TRBJ2-7; 10 bases line up with TRBD1. The CDR3 spans 13 residues. J was trimmed by 7 bases and V by 5 bases; bases with no gene match: 5. The germline V gene encodes CDR1 SGHTA and CDR2 FQGNSA.

J is TRBJ2-5 and V is TRBV7-8, with TRBD1 matching over 7 bases. The trim removed 2 bases at V and 4 bases at J, leaving 4 bases unmatched. Germline V gives CDR1 SGHVS, CDR2 FQNEAQ. The CDR3 length is 14 residues. CDR3 loop: CASSLTDRVETQYF. CDR3 nucleotide sequence: TGTGCCAGCAGCTTAACCGACAGGGTAGAGACCCAGTACTTC. Full variable domain (outside the CDR3, taken from reference TRBV7-8 and TRBJ2-5): GAGVSQSPRYKVAKRGQDVALRCDPISGHVSLFWYQQALGQGPEFLTYFQNEAQLDKSGLPSDRFFAERPEGSVSTLKIQRTQQEDSAVYLCASSLTDRVETQYFGPGTRLLVL.

The table lists this clonotype with a few counts. One junction end does not reproduce the germline sequence, and a read error may be involved. The V and J genes are TRBV5-6 and TRBJ1-1; D gene unclear. CDR3 length: 12 residues. Germline CDR1 is SGHDT and CDR2 is YYEEEE. The chain's CDR3 is CASSLWTATWAF. CDR3 nucleotides: TGTGCCAGCAGCCTGTGGACCGCTACTTGGGCCTTT.

The J gene is TRBJ2-1, the V gene TRBV20-1; TRBD1 matches 7 bases. With 2 bases clipped from V and 6 bases from J, the junction kept 1 base outside the gene matches. The germline CDR1 and CDR2 sequences are DFQATT and SNEGSKA (reference sequence). The CDR3 spans 12 residues. CDR3 sequence reads: CSARKGANEQFF. The CDR3 nucleotides are TGCAGTGCTAGAAAGGGGGCCAATGAGCAGTTCTTC.

This clonotype was counted a few times. This sequence joins TRBV5-4 and TRBJ1-3; D unclear. This CDR3 is 14 amino acids long. CDR1 is SGHNT and CDR2 is YYREEE in the germline V gene (reference sequence). The V end was cut by 0 bases, the J end by 0 bases, with 4 bases between. The CDR3 spells CASSLDPSGNTIYF. The CDR3 nucleotides are TGTGCCAGCAGCTTGGACCCCTCTGGAAACACCATATATTTT.

The CDR3 nucleotides read TGTGCCAGTAGTAAAACAGGGGGCGAGCTCACAGATACGCAGTATTTT. Translated, it gives CASSKTGGELTDTQYF. The genes are TRBV19 and TRBJ2-3; 9 bases match TRBD1. J gave up 2 bases and V 4 bases, and 7 bases lay outside the gene matches. This CDR3 contains 16 residues. The germline V gene encodes CDR1 LNHDA and CDR2 SQIVND (reference sequence).

This clonotype was seen ten or more times. This chain links TRBV12-3 or TRBV12-4 with TRBJ1-6, with D unresolved. The V gene lost 7 bases and the J gene lost 5 bases, with 18 bases spanning the gap. The CDR3 spans 16 residues. The CDR3 DNA sequence: TGTGCCAGCACTCCCGCTTTGGGCAGTAATAATTCACCCCTCCACTTT. This sequence encodes CASTPALGSNNSPLHF.

This chain connects TRBV6-5 to TRBJ1-5, with 10 bases matching TRBD1. J gave up 7 bases and V 5 bases, and 17 bases lay outside the gene matches. The germline V gene has CDR1 MNHEY and CDR2 SVGAGI. The CDR3 contains 18 residues. CDR3 DNA: TGTGCCAGCAGTCCCCTCCATCTGGGACAGGGGACTCGACAGCCCCAGCATTTT. As protein: CASSPLHLGQGTRQPQHF.

The gene calls are TRBV5-4 and TRBJ2-5, with D uncertain. The length of the CDR3 is 16 residues. Germline lookup yields CDR1 SGHNT and CDR2 YYREEE (reference sequence). The V end lost 0 bases, the J end lost 1 base, and 13 bases lay between the germline ends. The CDR3 loop is CASSLDPASIQETQYF. Here the CDR3 DNA reads TGTGCCAGCAGCTTGGACCCCGCAAGTATCCAAGAGACCCAGTACTTC.

This clonotype was seen a handful of times. The V gene is TRBV16, the J gene TRBJ1-2; D might be TRBD1 (5 bases). CDR3 length: 18 amino acids. Trimming pared 3 bases from V and 2 bases from J, leaving 22 bases between. Germline V CDR1 and CDR2: KGHSY, FQNENV. Here the CDR3 DNA reads TGTGCCAGCAGCCATACGATCGGTACAGGAGGACCGAACTATGGCTACACCTTC. It is translated as CASSHTIGTGGPNYGYTF.

This clonotype has only a few counts. The chain combines TRBV20-1 with TRBJ1-3; 10 bases map to TRBD1. Germline CDR1 is DFQATT and CDR2 is SNEGSKA (reference sequence). There are 16 residues in the CDR3. Losses at the gene ends were 6 bases for V and 0 bases for J; bases not matched to a gene: 8. The CDR3 nucleotides are TGCAGTGCCGGGACAGGGGCTCAGTTCTCTGGAAACACCATATATTTT. Translating it yields CSAGTGAQFSGNTIYF.

The V gene is TRBV2, the J gene TRBJ1-4, with D perhaps matching TRBD1 (6 bases). CDR1 and CDR2 from the germline V gene are SNHLY and FYNNEI. V dropped 10 bases and J dropped 8 bases, with 20 bases sitting between them. CDR3 length: 14 residues. The CDR3 DNA follows: TGTGCCAACCGGGACACGCCTCAAGGCGAAAAACTGTTTTTT. It translates to CANRDTPQGEKLFF.

This sequence joins TRBV20-1 and TRBJ2-7; 7 positions match TRBD1. This CDR3 contains 17 residues. V dropped 0 bases and J dropped 0; count of bases not matched to a gene: 11. Germline V gives CDR1 DFQATT, CDR2 SNEGSKA (reference sequence). The CDR3 spells CSAREDRKLYPSYEQYF. The CDR3 region has the DNA TGCAGTGCTAGAGAGGACAGGAAACTTTACCCCTCCTACGAGCAGTACTTC.

This clonotype turned up a few times. The V and J genes are TRBV20-1 and TRBJ2-3, with 8 positions matching TRBD2. The CDR3 covers 14 residues. V lost 2 bases and J lost 2; bases outside the gene matches: 3. The V gene's germline CDR1 is DFQATT and CDR2 SNEGSKA (reference sequence). The CDR3 bases are TGCAGTGCTAGAAGAGCGGGGGCCACAGATACGCAGTATTTT. Translating it yields CSARRAGATDTQYF.

The chain has TRBV5-6 and TRBJ1-5; the D gene is possibly TRBD1 (5 bases). Germline assignment: CDR1 SGHDT and CDR2 YYEEEE. The V gene lost 3 bases and the J gene lost 6 bases, with 10 bases spanning the gap. The CDR3 runs 13 residues. The CDR3 spells CASSSLGGQPQHF. CDR3 sequence (DNA): TGTGCCAGCAGCTCCCTCGGGGGTCAGCCCCAGCATTTT. The whole variable domain, filled in from reference TRBV5-6 and TRBJ1-5, reads DAGVTQSPTHLIKTRGQQVTLRCSPKSGHDTVSWYQQALGQGPQFIFQYYEEEERQRGNFPDRFSGHQFPNYSSELNVNALLLGDSALYLCASSSLGGQPQHFGDGTRLSIL.

V gene TRBV30 combines with J gene TRBJ2-2; a weak D match, TRBD1 (6 bases). Germline V gene lookup returns CDR1 GTSNPN and CDR2 SVGIG (reference sequence). The CDR3 runs 14 residues. V was clipped by 8 bases and J by 4 bases, with 17 bases between them. The CDR3 DNA reads as TGTGCCGGGACAATAGGGAGCCTCACCGGGGAGCTGTTTTTT. Its protein product is CAGTIGSLTGELFF.

The chain couples TRBV29-1 to TRBJ2-7, with D possibly matching TRBD2 (5 bases). CDR3 length: 13 amino acids. CDR1 and CDR2 from the germline V gene are SQVTM and ANQGSEA. V shed 4 bases and J shed 0 bases, with 10 bases lying between them. CDR3 loop: CSVAGFSSYEQYF. The CDR3 nucleotides are TGCAGCGTTGCGGGGTTTAGCTCCTACGAGCAGTACTTC.

This clonotype was seen more than once but under ten times. The chain combines TRBV28 with TRBJ2-7; 9 nucleotides agree with TRBD2. Germline V gene data show CDR1 as MDHEN and CDR2 as SYDVKM. The CDR3 is 15 residues long. V shed 6 bases and J 2 bases; nucleotides not matched to a gene: 8. The CDR3 sequence: CASSISSGATYEQYV. CDR3 DNA: TGTGCCAGCAGCATCTCTAGCGGGGCTACCTACGAGCAGTACGTC.

The gene calls are TRBV24-1 and TRBJ2-3; TRBD1 matches 7 bases. The CDR3 runs 13 residues. With V trimmed by 12 bases and J by 2 bases, 7 bases remained unmatched. CDR1 and CDR2 from the germline V gene are KGHDR and SFDVKD. The CDR3 DNA is TGTGCCGCGCGAGGGACAGTCACAGATACGCAGTATTTT. Protein sequence: CAARGTVTDTQYF.

The gene calls are TRBV18 and TRBJ2-4, with D uncertain. The ends were cut back, 0 bases at V and 7 bases at J, with 10 bases in the middle. The CDR3 spans 14 residues. From germline, CDR1 is KGHSH and CDR2 LQKENI. CDR3 in amino acids: CASSPPLEMNIQYF. CDR3 sequence (DNA): TGTGCCAGCTCACCACCGCTCGAAATGAACATTCAGTACTTC.

V is TRBV5-1 and J is TRBJ1-2; 9 nucleotides align to TRBD1. V was clipped by 4 bases and J by 7 bases; unmatched bases: 8. CDR1 is SGHRS, CDR2 YFSETQ, per germline. The CDR3 extends over 14 amino acids. This CDR3 reads CASSTTGGNVGYTF. DNA of the CDR3: TGCGCCAGCAGCACGACAGGGGGGAACGTTGGCTACACCTTC.

Remarks on this clonotype: One junction end disagrees with the germline gene, perhaps due to a read error. This sequence joins TRBV7-2 and TRBJ2-5; D gene unclear. The CDR3 extends over 14 amino acids. Germline lookup yields CDR1 SGHTA and CDR2 FQGNSA. The CDR3: CASSFDGRTAGQDF. CDR3 sequence (DNA): TGTGCCAGCAGCTTTGACGGGCGGACGGCTGGGCAGGACTTC.

Here the CDR3 reads CASSYSTLPAAFF. As DNA, the CDR3 is TGTGCCAGCAGTTACTCGACGTTGCCTGCAGCTTTCTTT. The chain links TRBV6-2 or TRBV6-3 to TRBJ1-1; no definite D call. The CDR3 extends over 13 amino acids. The germline V and J ends were trimmed by 0 bases and 10 bases, with 12 bases remaining between them. Germline V CDR1 and CDR2: MNHEY, SVGEGT.

This clonotype occurred a few times. CDR3 in amino acids: CASRQMATTGELFF. The CDR3 nucleotides read TGTGCCAGCAGGCAGATGGCCACCACCGGGGAGCTGTTTTTT. The gene calls are TRBV9 and TRBJ2-2; D is undetermined. The V end was cut by 5 bases, the J end by 4 bases, with 12 bases between. This CDR3 contains 14 residues. Per germline, CDR1 SGDLS and CDR2 YYNGEE.

This clonotype was seen at least ten times. This chain links TRBV20-1 with TRBJ2-4, with 7 nucleotides matching TRBD1. J lost 0 bases, V lost 3 bases, and 14 bases had no gene match. This CDR3 spans 18 amino acids. From germline, CDR1 is DFQATT and CDR2 SNEGSKA (reference sequence). CDR3 nucleotides: TGCAGTGCTAGCTCTCCGGGACAGAAGACTATAGCCAAAAACATTCAGTACTTC. Encoded protein: CSASSPGQKTIAKNIQYF.

The V and J genes are TRBV20-1 and TRBJ2-3; D is perhaps TRBD2 (6 bases). CDR3 length equals 15 residues. Germline CDR1 is DFQATT and CDR2 is SNEGSKA (reference sequence). Trimming cost V 6 bases and J 2 bases, with 18 bases left between them. The CDR3 is CSATRTIPVTDTQYF. DNA of the CDR3: TGCAGTGCGACCCGGACTATCCCGGTCACAGATACGCAGTATTTT.

This clonotype appeared a few times. J is TRBJ2-5 and V is TRBV5-1; 8 bases match TRBD1. CDR1 SGHRS and CDR2 YFSETQ come from the germline V gene. The V segment lost 5 bases and the J segment 4 bases; nucleotides outside the gene matches: 7. There are 14 residues in the CDR3. CDR3 residues: CASRPGQGGETQYF. DNA of the CDR3: TGCGCCAGCAGACCCGGACAGGGAGGAGAGACCCAGTACTTC.

V and J are TRBV4-2 and TRBJ2-3; D is uncertain. Trimming pared 2 bases from V and 6 bases from J, leaving 6 bases between. The CDR3 covers 12 residues. The V gene's germline CDR1 is LGHNA and CDR2 YNFKEQ. DNA of the CDR3: TGTGCCAGCAGCCAAACGTTGGATACGCAGTATTTT. The encoded protein is CASSQTLDTQYF.

The chain joins TRBV5-1 to TRBJ1-2, with 8 bases fitting TRBD1. The germline V gene has CDR1 SGHRS and CDR2 YFSETQ. The CDR3 loop spans 14 amino acids. The V gene end was trimmed by 4 bases and the J gene end by 4 bases; junction bases not matched to a gene: 6. The CDR3 sequence is CASSPPTGAYGYTF. For the CDR3, the DNA is TGCGCCAGCAGCCCTCCGACAGGGGCCTATGGCTACACCTTC.

This clonotype has just a few counts. The chain couples TRBV7-8 to TRBJ2-1; 8 positions match TRBD2. Unmatched junction bases numbered 13, after V lost 4 bases and J lost 8 bases. CDR3 length: 16 amino acids. The germline V gene has CDR1 SGHVS and CDR2 FQNEAQ. CDR3 region: CASSSTTSGLYDEQFF. CDR3 nucleotides: TGTGCCAGCAGCTCCACTACTAGCGGATTATACGATGAGCAGTTCTTC.

The rearrangement uses TRBV24-1 and TRBJ2-5; 7 nucleotides match TRBD1. Germline V CDR1 and CDR2: KGHDR, SFDVKD. CDR3 length: 15 residues. Losses at the gene ends were 4 bases for V and 6 bases for J; bases not matched to a gene: 10. The DNA for the CDR3 is TGTGCCACCAGTGACTCAAGACAGGGCAGCCAGACCCAGTACTTC. Encoded protein: CATSDSRQGSQTQYF.